Listed here are 9 T cell receptor beta chains from one sample, sequenced in a study of shared clonotypes between healthy human individuals. Profiling relied on immunoSEQ multiplex PCR, and the TCRdb table lists in-frame clones only, not all of them. The data contain more than 1 million clones, about 84% of them singletons. The sample was memory CD4+ T cells from PBMCs. Indicated subset: CD45RA-negative fraction. The receptors stem from a man in his late teens or twenties in good health. Some clones in this sample may be carry-over from other donors' samples.

This clone was found once. The chain uses TRBV30 and TRBJ2-3, with a possible D match to TRBD1 (6 bases). CDR1 is GTSNPN, CDR2 SVGIG, per germline (reference sequence). Deletions cut 1 base from V and 5 bases from J, with 16 bases between. The CDR3 consists of 15 residues. The CDR3, as DNA: TGTGCCTGGAGTGCCCTAGGGGGAGTCCAAGATACGCAGTATTTT. This translates into CAWSALGGVQDTQYF.

This clone was counted between two and nine times. The chain couples TRBV4-2 to TRBJ1-1, with 7 bases lining up with TRBD1. Unmatched junction bases numbered 9, after V lost 3 bases and J lost 5 bases. Germline CDR1 is LGHNA and CDR2 is YNFKEQ. This CDR3 comprises 15 residues. CDR3 bases: TGTGCCAGCAGCCACCCGAGGGGGCGCGGGACTGAAGCTTTCTTT. Translated, it gives CASSHPRGRGTEAFF.

The chain carries TRBV5-6 and TRBJ2-7; the match to TRBD2 covers 10 bases. The trim removed 2 bases at V and 7 bases at J, leaving 12 bases unmatched. Germline CDR1 is SGHDT and CDR2 is YYEEEE. The CDR3 loop spans 16 amino acids. The CDR3 is CASSLTSSGSYGEQYF. In DNA form, the CDR3 reads TGTGCCAGCAGCTTAACTTCTAGCGGGAGCTATGGAGAGCAGTACTTC.

Concerning this clone itself: A read error may be the cause here, since a much bigger clone is one base away. The gene calls are TRBV7-2 and TRBJ2-3; TRBD2 matches at 10 bases. The CDR3 is 16 amino acids. V trimming: 1 base; J trimming: 0 bases; junction bases outside the gene matches: 1. Germline CDR1 SGHTA, CDR2 FQGNSA. The CDR3 region has the DNA TGTGCCAGCAGCTTAGGGACTAGCGGTAGCACAGATACGCAGTATTTT. Protein sequence: CASSLGTSGSTDTQYF.

CDR3 nucleotides: TGCAGCGGGATAGTAAGCGCAGGCTCCGAGCAGTTCTTC. This translates into CSGIVSAGSEQFF. The chain uses TRBV29-1 and TRBJ2-1; D gene unclear. The CDR3 is 13 amino acids. Germline CDR1 SQVTM, CDR2 ANQGSEA. Trimming cost V 7 bases and J 10 bases, with 20 bases left between them.

This clone was detected only once. The rearrangement joins TRBV4-3 to TRBJ2-2; 11 positions match TRBD2. CDR3 length: 19 residues. V lost 1 base to trimming and J lost 2 bases; unmatched junction nucleotides: 9. Germline V lookup: CDR1 LGHNA, CDR2 YSLEER. CDR3 amino acids: CASSQGAASGRTNTGELFF. The CDR3 nucleotides read TGCGCCAGCAGCCAAGGGGCGGCTAGCGGGAGGACTAACACCGGGGAGCTGTTTTTT.

At least ten counts were recorded for this clone. This rearrangement joins TRBV7-8 to TRBJ2-3; unclear D gene. V was pared by 1 base and J by 1 base, with 6 bases between. The CDR3 contains 14 residues. The germline V gene encodes CDR1 SGHVS and CDR2 FQNEAQ. The CDR3 here is CASSLDSGTDTQYF. CDR3 nucleotides: TGTGCCAGCAGCTTAGACAGTGGCACAGATACGCAGTATTTT.

In its sample, this clone was seen once. The V and J genes are TRBV4-3 and TRBJ2-7; D unresolved. Looked up from germline, CDR1 is LGHNA and CDR2 is YSLEER. Trimming shortened V by 0 bases and J by 2 bases, and 8 bases separated the two germline ends. CDR3 length equals 14 residues. As DNA, the CDR3 is TGCGCCAGCAGCCAAGACTGGGCCACCTACGAGCAGTACTTC. Its protein product is CASSQDWATYEQYF.

The chain joins TRBV28 to TRBJ1-6, with D uncertain. The length of the CDR3 is 13 residues. The V gene lost 8 bases and the J gene lost 7 bases, with 12 bases spanning the gap. Germline assignment: CDR1 MDHEN and CDR2 SYDVKM. The CDR3 sequence: CASDREKNSPLHF. The CDR3 DNA follows: TGTGCCAGCGATAGGGAGAAGAATTCACCCCTCCACTTT.